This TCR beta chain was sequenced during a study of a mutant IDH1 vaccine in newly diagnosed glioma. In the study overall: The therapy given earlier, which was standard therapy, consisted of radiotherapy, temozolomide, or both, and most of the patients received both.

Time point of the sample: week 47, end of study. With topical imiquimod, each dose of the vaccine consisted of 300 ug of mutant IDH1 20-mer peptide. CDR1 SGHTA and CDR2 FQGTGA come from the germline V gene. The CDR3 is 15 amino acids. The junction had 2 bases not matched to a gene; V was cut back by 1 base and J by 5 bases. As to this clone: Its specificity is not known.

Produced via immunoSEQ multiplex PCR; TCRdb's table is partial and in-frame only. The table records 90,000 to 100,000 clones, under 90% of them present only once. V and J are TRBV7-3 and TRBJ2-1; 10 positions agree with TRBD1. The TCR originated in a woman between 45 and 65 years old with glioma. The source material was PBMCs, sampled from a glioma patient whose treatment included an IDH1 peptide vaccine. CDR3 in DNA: TGTGCCAGCAGCTTAATGGGACAGGGGCACAATGAGCAGTTCTTC. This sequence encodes CASSLMGQGHNEQFF.